This T cell receptor (beta chain) was sequenced during a study of blood T cell repertoires in COVID-19. The CDR3 covers 13 residues. Germline CDR1 MNHEY, CDR2 SVGEGT. V lost 0 bases to trimming and J lost 4 bases, with 6 bases between them. The protocol was immunoSEQ multiplex PCR, while the TCRdb copy is restricted to in-frame clones and leaves out a portion. The sample has more than 60,000 clones, 85% seen once. This clone was observed a single time. Material for sequencing was peripheral blood. This sequence joins TRBV6-2 or TRBV6-3 and TRBJ1-1, with unresolved D. The origin of this receptor is a human donor in a cohort sampled during active COVID-19. DNA for the CDR3: TGTGCCAGCAGTTACTCGGGAGGCACTGAAGCTTTCTTT. As protein: CASSYSGGTEAFF.